This T cell receptor (beta chain) was captured in a study of T cells expressing NK-cell markers. The germline V gene has CDR1 SGDLS and CDR2 YYNGEE. The CDR3 covers 14 residues. TCRdb re-called the 5' RACE reads and catalogs CDR3 proteins one per entry, DNA excluded. The sample totals some 440,000 distinct CDR3 sequences. The sample consisted of blood T cells: a sorted CD56 or NKG2C T cell subset, CD4+ or CD8+ T cells, or bulk PBMC T cells (not recorded which). The receptor was isolated from a woman aged 45-65 years in good health. The chain has TRBV9 and TRBJ1-6; TCRdb's D call, TRBD1, is unchecked because there is no DNA. Here the CDR3 reads CASSPGTRNSPLHF.